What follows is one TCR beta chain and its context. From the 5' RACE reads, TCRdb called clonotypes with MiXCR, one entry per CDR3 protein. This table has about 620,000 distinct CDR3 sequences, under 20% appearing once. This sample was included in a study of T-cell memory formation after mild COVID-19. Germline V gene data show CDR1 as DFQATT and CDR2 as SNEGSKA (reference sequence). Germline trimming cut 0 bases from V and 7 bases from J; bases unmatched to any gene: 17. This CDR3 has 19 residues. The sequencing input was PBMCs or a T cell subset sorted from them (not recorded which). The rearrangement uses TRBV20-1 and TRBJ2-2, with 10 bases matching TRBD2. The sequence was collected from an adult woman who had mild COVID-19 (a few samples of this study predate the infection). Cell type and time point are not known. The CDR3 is CSARDRSRGAGGPYGELFF. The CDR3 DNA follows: TGCAGTGCTAGAGACCGCAGTAGGGGAGCGGGAGGGCCTTACGGGGAGCTGTTTTTT.